This T cell receptor (beta chain) was documented in a study of cytomegalovirus exposure and HLA in healthy donors. PCR used 60 Vbeta primers and 13 Jbeta primers. TCRdb's table, derived via immunoSEQ multiplex PCR, lists solely in-frame clones and lacks some. The sample has around 200,000 clones, roughly 80% seen once. Trimming cost V 0 bases and J 5 bases; bases outside gene matches: 5. The CDR3 is 16 residues long. Germline assignment: CDR1 LNHNV and CDR2 YYDKDF (reference sequence). Sequenced material: PBMCs. The clonotype originates from a man aged 45-65 years in good health and CMV-seronegative. V is TRBV15 and J is TRBJ1-1; 11 bases line up with TRBD1. The CDR3 DNA is TGTGCCACCAGCAGAGATCTGGGACAGGGGGAAACTGAAGCTTTCTTT. Protein product: CATSRDLGQGETEAFF.